Below, one T cell receptor (beta chain) is given with its context. Time point indicated: blood at routine non-recurrence follow-up after resection. Unsorted tumor, nontumor lung tissue or cryopreserved PBMC supplied the whole RNA. This sample stems from a study of spatial heterogeneity in lung cancer. Study background: The donors, fewer than 90 patients with untreated early-stage non-small cell lung cancer, provided the samples.

Every TCR cDNA molecule carried a tag that served as a unique molecular identifier. TCRdb re-derived calls from the 5' RACE reads in MiXCR, one entry per CDR3 protein. This table has around 120,000 distinct CDR3 sequences, 9% to 15% appearing once. Per germline, CDR1 GTSNPN and CDR2 SVGIG (reference sequence). The length of the CDR3 is 18 residues. Losses at the gene ends were 1 base for V and 3 bases for J; bases not matched to a gene: 10. The chain joins TRBV30 to TRBJ2-2, with TRBD1 identical over 11 bases. This specimen consisted of PBMCs, obtained at follow-up. The sequence was collected from a male donor with early-stage non-small cell lung cancer. The CDR3 is CAWSELWTGGRYTGELFF. CDR3 in DNA: TGTGCCTGGAGTGAACTGTGGACAGGGGGCCGGTACACCGGGGAGCTGTTTTTT.